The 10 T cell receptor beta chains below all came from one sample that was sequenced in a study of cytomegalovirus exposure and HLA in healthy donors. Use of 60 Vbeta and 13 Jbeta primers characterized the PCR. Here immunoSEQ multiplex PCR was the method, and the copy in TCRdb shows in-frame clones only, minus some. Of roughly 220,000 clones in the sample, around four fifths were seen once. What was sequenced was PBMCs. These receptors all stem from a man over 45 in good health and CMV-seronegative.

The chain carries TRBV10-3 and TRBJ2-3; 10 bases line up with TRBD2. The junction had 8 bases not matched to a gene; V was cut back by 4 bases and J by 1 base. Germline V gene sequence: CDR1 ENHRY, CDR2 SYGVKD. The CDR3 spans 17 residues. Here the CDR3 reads CAISGTATSGGTDTQYF. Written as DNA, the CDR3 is TGTGCCATCAGTGGAACCGCAACTAGCGGGGGCACAGATACGCAGTATTTT.

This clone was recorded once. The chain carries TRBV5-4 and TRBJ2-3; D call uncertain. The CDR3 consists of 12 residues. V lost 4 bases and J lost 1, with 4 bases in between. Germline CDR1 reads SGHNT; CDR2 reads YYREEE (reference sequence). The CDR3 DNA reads TGTGCCAGCAGCACAGGCACAGATACGCAGTATTTT. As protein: CASSTGTDTQYF.

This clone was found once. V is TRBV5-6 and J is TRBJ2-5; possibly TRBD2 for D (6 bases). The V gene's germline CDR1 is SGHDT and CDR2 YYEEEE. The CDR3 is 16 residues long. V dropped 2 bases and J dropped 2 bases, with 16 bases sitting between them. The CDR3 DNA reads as TGTGCCAGCAGCTTAGCGGGCCACCCCAAACAAGAGACCCAGTACTTC. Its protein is CASSLAGHPKQETQYF.

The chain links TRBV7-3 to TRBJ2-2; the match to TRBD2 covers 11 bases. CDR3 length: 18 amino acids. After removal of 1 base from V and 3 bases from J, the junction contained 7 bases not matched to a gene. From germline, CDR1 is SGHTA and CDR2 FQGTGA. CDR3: CASSLMGSGREDTGELFF. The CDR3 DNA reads TGTGCCAGCAGCTTAATGGGTAGCGGGAGGGAAGACACCGGGGAGCTGTTTTTT.

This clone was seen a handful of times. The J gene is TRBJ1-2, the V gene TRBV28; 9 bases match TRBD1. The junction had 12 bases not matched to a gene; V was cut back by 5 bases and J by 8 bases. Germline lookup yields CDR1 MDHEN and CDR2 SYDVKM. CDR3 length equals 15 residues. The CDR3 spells CASSTPGQGGAGYTF. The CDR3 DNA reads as TGTGCCAGCAGTACGCCGGGACAGGGAGGAGCCGGCTACACCTTC.

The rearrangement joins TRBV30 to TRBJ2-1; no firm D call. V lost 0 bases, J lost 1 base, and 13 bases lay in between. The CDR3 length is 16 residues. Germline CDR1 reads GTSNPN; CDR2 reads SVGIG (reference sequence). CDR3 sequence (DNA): TGTGCCTGGAGTGTAACCCTAACCTGGTCCTACAATGAGCAGTTCTTC. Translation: CAWSVTLTWSYNEQFF.

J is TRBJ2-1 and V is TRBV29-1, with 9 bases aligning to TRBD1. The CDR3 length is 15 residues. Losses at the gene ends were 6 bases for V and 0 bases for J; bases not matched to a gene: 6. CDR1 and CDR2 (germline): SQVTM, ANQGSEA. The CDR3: CSVGTGKGSYNEQFF. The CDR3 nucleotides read TGCAGCGTCGGGACAGGGAAGGGCTCCTACAATGAGCAGTTCTTC.

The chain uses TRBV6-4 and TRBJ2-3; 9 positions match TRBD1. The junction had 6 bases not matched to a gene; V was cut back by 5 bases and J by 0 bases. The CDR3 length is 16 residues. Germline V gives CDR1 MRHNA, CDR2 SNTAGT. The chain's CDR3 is CASSSWTGASTDTQYF. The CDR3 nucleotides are TGTGCCAGCAGTTCCTGGACAGGGGCAAGCACAGATACGCAGTATTTT.

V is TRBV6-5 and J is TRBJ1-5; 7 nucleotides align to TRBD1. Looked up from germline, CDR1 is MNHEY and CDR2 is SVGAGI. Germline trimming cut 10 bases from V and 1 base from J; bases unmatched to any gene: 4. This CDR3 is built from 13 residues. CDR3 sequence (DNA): TGTGCCACACAGACAGGGAGCAATCAGCCCCAGCATTTT. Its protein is CATQTGSNQPQHF.

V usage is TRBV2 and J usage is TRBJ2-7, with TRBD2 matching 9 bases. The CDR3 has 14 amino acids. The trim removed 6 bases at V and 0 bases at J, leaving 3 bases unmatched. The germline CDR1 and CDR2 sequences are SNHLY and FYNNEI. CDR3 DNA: TGTGCCAGCAGGGGGGGACTAGCCTCCTACGAGCAGTACTTC. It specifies CASRGGLASYEQYF.